In this sample, the clone carrying this T cell receptor beta chain turned up many times. Its antigen is not identified. The data originate from a study of T cells in Graves' hyperthyroidism and ophthalmopathy. The CDR3 spans 13 residues. Between the trimmed V and J ends, which lost 2 bases and 6 bases, there was a span of 11 bases. Germline V gives CDR1 SEHNR, CDR2 FQNEAQ (reference sequence). Broader study findings: Model output signaled ophthalmopathy a median roughly 6 months ahead of onset.

Stability of Graves' hyperthyroidism was defined as absent ophthalmopathy progression within 18 months. Hyperthyroidism in the patients, aged 18 to 65, was newly diagnosed and under 2 months in duration. Any patient presenting with uncontrolled infection, other autoimmune disease, pregnancy or lactation was left out. The investigators amplified TCR beta CDR3 regions from RNA transcripts. Using the HTBI primer set, a first-round RT-PCR was run on the TCR CDR3. One entry per CDR3 protein results from TCRdb running MiXCR on the multiplex PCR reads. The table has some 92,000 distinct CDR3 sequences, 35% to 45% seen once; the top ten hold roughly 10%.

The source of this sequence is a woman in her twenties or thirties with Graves' hyperthyroidism. This chain connects TRBV7-9 to TRBJ2-7, with D possibly TRBD1 on 6 matching bases. The sample consisted of peripheral blood or thyroid tissue (not recorded which). The CDR3 bases are TGTGCCAGCAGCTTATTCTCGGACAGCGAGCAGTACTTC. Encoded protein: CASSLFSDSEQYF. The full variable domain, its missing parts supplied by reference TRBV7-9 and TRBJ2-7, is DTGVSQNPRHKITKRGQNVTFRCDPISEHNRLYWYRQTLGQGPEFLTYFQNEAQLEKSRLLSDRFSAERPKGSFSTLEIQRTEQGDSAMYLCASSLFSDSEQYFGPGTRLTVT.